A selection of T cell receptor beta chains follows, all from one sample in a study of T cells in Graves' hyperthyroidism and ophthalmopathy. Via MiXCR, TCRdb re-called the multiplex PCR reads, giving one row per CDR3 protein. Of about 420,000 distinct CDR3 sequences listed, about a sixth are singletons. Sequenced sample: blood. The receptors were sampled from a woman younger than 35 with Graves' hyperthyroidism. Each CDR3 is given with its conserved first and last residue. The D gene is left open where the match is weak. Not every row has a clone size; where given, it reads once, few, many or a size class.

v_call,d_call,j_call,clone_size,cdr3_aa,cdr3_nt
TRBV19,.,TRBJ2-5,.,CASSLGQALFQETQYF,TGTGCCAGTTCACTGGGACAAGCGCTTTTTCAAGAGACCCAGTACTTC
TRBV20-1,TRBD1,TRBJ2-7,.,CSAFGQANSYEQYF,TGCAGTGCCTTTGGACAGGCTAACTCCTACGAGCAGTACTTC
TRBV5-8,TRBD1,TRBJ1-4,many,CASSLGQGNINEKLFF,TGTGCCAGCAGCTTGGGACAGGGTAATATCAATGAAAAACTGTTTTTT
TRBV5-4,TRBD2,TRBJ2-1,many,CASSDGGSVTNEQFF,TGTGCCAGCAGCGACGGCGGGAGCGTAACGAATGAGCAGTTCTTC
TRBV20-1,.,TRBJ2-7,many,CSARATATYEQYF,TGCAGTGCTAGAGCAACAGCTACCTACGAGCAGTACTTC
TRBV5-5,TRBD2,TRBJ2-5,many,CASSLGPKRGAYQETQYF,TGTGCCAGCAGCTTGGGTCCCAAGCGGGGGGCGTACCAAGAGACCCAGTACTTC
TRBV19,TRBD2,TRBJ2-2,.,CATTTSGGDNTGELFF,TGTGCCACCACGACTAGCGGGGGGGACAACACCGGGGAGCTGTTTTTT
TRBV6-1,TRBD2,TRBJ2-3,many,CASRRGLAGPDTQYF,TGTGCCAGCAGGAGGGGACTAGCGGGCCCAGATACGCAGTATTTT
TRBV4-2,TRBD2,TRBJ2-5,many,CASSQDPASGRAETQYF,TGTGCCAGCAGCCAAGATCCTGCTAGCGGGAGGGCGGAGACCCAGTACTTC
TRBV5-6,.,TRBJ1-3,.,CASSLAVWPRGGNTIYF,TGTGCCAGCAGCTTGGCCGTATGGCCCCGCGGTGGAAACACCATATATTTT
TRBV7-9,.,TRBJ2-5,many,CASSLVDETQYF,TGTGCCAGCAGCTTAGTTGACGAGACCCAGTACTTC
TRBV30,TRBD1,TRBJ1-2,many,CAWRRDRPYGYTF,TGTGCCTGGAGGAGGGACAGACCTTATGGCTACACCTTC
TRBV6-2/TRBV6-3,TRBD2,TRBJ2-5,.,CASSSTSGGAETQYF,TGTGCCAGCAGCTCCACTAGCGGGGGCGCTGAGACCCAGTACTTC
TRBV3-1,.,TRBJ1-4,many,CASSTFSWDEKLFF,TGTGCCAGCTCTACCTTCAGTTGGGATGAAAAACTGTTTTTT
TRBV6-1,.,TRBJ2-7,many,CASMSPGRTYEQYF,TGTGCCAGCATGTCTCCAGGGAGGACCTACGAGCAGTACTTC
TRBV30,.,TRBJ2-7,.,CAWTGAYEQYF,TGTGCCTGGACAGGGGCTTACGAGCAGTACTTC
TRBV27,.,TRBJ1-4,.,CASTEPGDSNFLTNEKLFF,TGTGCCAGCACCGAGCCGGGCGACAGTAATTTTTTAACTAATGAAAAACTGTTTTTT
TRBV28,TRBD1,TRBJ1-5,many,CASSSTGGNQPQHF,TGTGCCAGCAGTTCCACAGGGGGGAATCAGCCCCAGCATTTT
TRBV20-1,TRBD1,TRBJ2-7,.,CSARAGTGSSYEQYF,TGCAGTGCTAGAGCCGGGACAGGGTCATCCTACGAGCAGTACTTC
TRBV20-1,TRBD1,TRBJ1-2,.,CSATKGGSSYGYTF,TGCAGTGCAACAAAAGGGGGCTCTAGCTATGGCTACACCTTC
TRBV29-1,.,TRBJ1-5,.,CSVEDEGGPQHF,TGCAGCGTTGAAGATGAAGGCGGGCCCCAGCATTTT
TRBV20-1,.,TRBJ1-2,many,CSAETGAYGYTF,TGCAGTGCTGAAACGGGGGCCTATGGCTACACCTTC
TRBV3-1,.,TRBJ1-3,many,CASSQGTAGNTIYF,TGTGCCAGCAGCCAAGGGACGGCTGGAAACACCATATATTTT
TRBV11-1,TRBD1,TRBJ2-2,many,CASSRGQGAIGELFF,TGTGCCAGCAGCAGGGGACAGGGGGCAATCGGGGAGCTGTTTTTT
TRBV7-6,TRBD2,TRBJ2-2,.,CASSLSGGALDGELFF,TGTGCCAGCAGCTTAAGCGGGGGGGCTCTCGACGGGGAGCTGTTTTTT
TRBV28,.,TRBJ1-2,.,CASSLDYAAGSYGYTF,TGTGCCAGCAGTCTCGATTACGCTGCAGGGAGCTATGGCTACACCTTC
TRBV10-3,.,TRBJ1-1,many,CAIRSSGVNTEAFF,TGTGCCATCAGGTCGTCAGGGGTGAACACTGAAGCTTTCTTT
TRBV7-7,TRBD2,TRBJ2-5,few,CASGFGGGPGETQYF,TGTGCTAGCGGCTTCGGGGGGGGGCCGGGGGAGACCCAGTACTTC
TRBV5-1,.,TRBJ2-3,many,CASSFYATRSTDTQYF,TGCGCCAGCAGCTTCTACGCCACTAGAAGCACAGATACGCAGTATTTT
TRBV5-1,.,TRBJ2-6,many,CASSLKREGANVLTF,TGCGCCAGCAGCTTGAAGAGGGAGGGGGCCAACGTCCTGACTTTC
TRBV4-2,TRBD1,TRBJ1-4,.,CASSQTGGQGSEKLFF,TGTGCCAGCAGCCAAACAGGGGGACAGGGGAGTGAAAAACTGTTTTTT
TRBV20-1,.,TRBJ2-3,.,CSARIDTQYF,TGCAGTGCTCGGATAGATACGCAGTATTTT
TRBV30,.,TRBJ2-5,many,CAWNSGLDRETQYF,TGTGCCTGGAACAGTGGGCTAGACCGAGAGACCCAGTACTTC
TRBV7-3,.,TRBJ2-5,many,CASSTVAQETQYF,TGTGCCAGCAGCACGGTAGCCCAAGAGACCCAGTACTTC
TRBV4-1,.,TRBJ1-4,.,CASSQGIGPDEKLFF,TGCGCCAGCAGCCAAGGAATAGGGCCGGATGAAAAACTGTTTTTT
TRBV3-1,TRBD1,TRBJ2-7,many,CASSQGQGAQQYF,TGTGCCAGCAGCCAGGGACAGGGGGCCCAGCAGTACTTC
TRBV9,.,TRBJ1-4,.,CASSVSGLNEKLFF,TGTGCCAGCAGCGTATCAGGACTTAATGAAAAACTGTTTTTT
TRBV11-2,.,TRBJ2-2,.,CASIDFGELFF,TGTGCCAGCATCGACTTTGGGGAGCTGTTTTTT
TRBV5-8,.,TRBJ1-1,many,CASSQLSEAFF,TGTGCCAGCAGCCAATTGAGTGAAGCTTTCTTT
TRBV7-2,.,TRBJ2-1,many,CASSGLALSSYNEQFF,TGTGCCAGCAGCGGGCTAGCGCTCAGTTCCTACAATGAGCAGTTCTTC
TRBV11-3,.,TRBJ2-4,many,CASRGDTRAKNIQYF,TGTGCCAGCAGGGGGGACACTAGAGCCAAAAACATTCAGTACTTC
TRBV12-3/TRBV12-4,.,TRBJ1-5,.,CASSWGVDQPQHF,TGTGCCAGCAGTTGGGGGGTGGACCAGCCCCAGCATTTT
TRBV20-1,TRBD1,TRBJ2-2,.,CSARGAPRGKDTGELFF,TGCAGTGCTAGAGGAGCACCCAGGGGGAAGGACACCGGGGAGCTGTTTTTT
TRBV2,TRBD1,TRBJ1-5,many,CASRPDRGRRQPQHF,TGTGCCAGCCGACCGGACAGGGGGCGAAGGCAGCCCCAGCATTTT
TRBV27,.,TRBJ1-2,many,CASGLRGNLRNGYTF,TGTGCCAGCGGACTCCGCGGGAACCTCCGCAACGGCTACACCTTC
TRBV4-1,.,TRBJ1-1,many,CASSQGGWHTEAFF,TGCGCCAGCAGCCAAGGGGGGTGGCACACTGAAGCTTTCTTT
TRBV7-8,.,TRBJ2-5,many,CASNQRGPETQYF,TGTGCCAGCAACCAACGGGGTCCGGAGACCCAGTACTTC
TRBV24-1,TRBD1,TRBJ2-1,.,CATSDSDRGFNNEQFF,TGTGCCACCAGTGATTCGGACAGGGGCTTCAACAATGAGCAGTTCTTC
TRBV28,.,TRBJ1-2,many,CASSDSSNYGYTF,TGTGCCAGCAGCGACAGTTCTAACTATGGCTACACCTTC
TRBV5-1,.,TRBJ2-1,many,CASSLEGKLAYNEQFF,TGCGCCAGCAGCTTAGAGGGTAAGCTAGCTTACAATGAGCAGTTCTTC
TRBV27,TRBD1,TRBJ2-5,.,CASSSGTGGFSKYF,TGTGCCAGCAGCTCCGGGACAGGGGGCTTTTCCAAGTACTTC
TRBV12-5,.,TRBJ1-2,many,CASGLVARHTYGYTF,TGTGCTAGTGGTTTGGTAGCTAGACACACCTATGGCTACACCTTC
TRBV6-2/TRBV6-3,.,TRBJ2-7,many,CASSIYGNEQYF,TGTGCCAGCAGTATCTATGGCAACGAGCAGTACTTC